This T cell receptor (beta chain) was sequenced for a study of glioma-infiltrating T cells after dendritic cell vaccination. CDR1 and CDR2 from the germline V gene are MNHEY and SVGAGI. The CDR3 has 15 amino acids. J was trimmed by 5 bases and V by 5 bases; bases with no gene match: 7. Input was 1.5 to 2.5 ug genomic DNA, or all available if less. Profiled with immunoSEQ multiplex PCR; TCRdb holds only in-frame clones, not every one. The table has about 92,000 clones, just over 85% seen once. This sequence originates from a human donor with glioblastoma. Sequenced material: blood, taken before dendritic cell vaccination. The chain joins TRBV6-5 to TRBJ1-2; 11 nucleotides match TRBD1. The CDR3 DNA follows: TGTGCCAGCAGTCGACGGGACAGGGGGAGGTATGGCTACACCTTC. Its translation is CASSRRDRGRYGYTF.